This is a list of T cell receptor beta chains from one sample in a study of T cell responses to AZD1222 COVID-19 vaccine. Here immunoSEQ multiplex PCR was the method, and the copy in TCRdb shows in-frame clones only, minus some. The sample comprises 150,000 or so clones, just under 90% of which are singletons, and roughly 4% rests with the top ten. Specimen: peripheral blood, collected 28 days after the second dose of the MenACWY control vaccine. The source is an adult who received the MenACWY meningococcal vaccine as a control. CDR3s include the opening cysteine and the closing phenylalanine or tryptophan. D genes are given only for firm matches. For some rows the clone size is stated as once, few or many, or as a class when expanded; others skip it.

d_call	j_call	v_call	clone_size	cdr3_aa	cdr3_nt
NA	TRBJ2-7	TRBV28	NA	CASSSTGSYEQYF	TGTGCCAGCAGTTCAACAGGTTCCTACGAGCAGTACTTC
NA	TRBJ2-1	TRBV21-1	NA	CASSKVRNTSYNEQFF	TGTGCCAGCAGCAAAGTCCGCAACACTAGCTACAATGAGCAGTTCTTC
NA	TRBJ2-3	TRBV28	NA	CASSPFHRGRDQYF	TGTGCCAGCAGTCCCTTTCATCGGGGGAGAGATCAGTATTTT
NA	TRBJ1-2	TRBV28	NA	CASSTLQGGGYTF	TGTGCCAGCAGTACACTACAGGGAGGTGGCTACACCTTC
NA	TRBJ1-5	TRBV28	NA	CASSLGSYSNQPQHF	TGTGCCAGCAGTCTGGGGTCATATAGCAATCAGCCCCAGCATTTT
TRBD2	TRBJ2-7	TRBV5-5	NA	CASSFLAGPQSEQYF	TGTGCCAGCAGCTTTCTAGCGGGGCCCCAGAGCGAGCAGTACTTC
NA	TRBJ2-1	TRBV7-9	once	CASSLREKRVNGEQFF	TGTGCCAGCAGCTTACGGGAAAAGCGGGTGAACGGTGAGCAGTTCTTC
NA	TRBJ1-2	TRBV24-1	NA	CATSAGGDYGYTF	TGTGCCACCAGTGCGGGAGGGGACTATGGCTACACCTTC
NA	TRBJ2-3	TRBV28	NA	CASRMAEHTDTQYF	TGTGCCAGCAGGATGGCGGAACACACAGATACGCAGTATTTT
NA	TRBJ1-1	TRBV13	NA	CASSSRGGLGSAFF	TGTGCCAGCAGCTCCCGTGGGGGCCTAGGCTCGGCTTTCTTT
TRBD1	TRBJ1-4	TRBV28	once	CASSVGQPNEKLFF	TGTGCCAGCAGTGTGGGACAGCCAAATGAAAAACTGTTTTTT
NA	TRBJ2-2	TRBV10-3	NA	CAISESTSTQTGELFF	TGTGCCATCAGTGAGTCTACTTCGACACAGACCGGGGAGCTGTTTTTT
NA	TRBJ1-6	TRBV2	NA	CASWLHREVSPLHF	TGTGCCAGCTGGTTACACAGGGAGGTTTCACCCCTCCACTTT
NA	TRBJ1-3	TRBV28	once	CASSLPNSGNTIYF	TGTGCCAGCAGTCTCCCGAATTCTGGAAACACCATATATTTT
NA	TRBJ2-2	TRBV7-2	NA	CASSPAWDPTGELFF	TGTGCCAGCAGCCCCGCGTGGGATCCGACCGGGGAGCTGTTTTTT
TRBD1	TRBJ2-5	TRBV4-1	NA	CASSLWTGQETQYF	TGCGCCAGCAGCCTCTGGACAGGCCAAGAGACCCAGTACTTC
TRBD1	TRBJ1-2	TRBV9	NA	CASSKDRDGYTF	TGTGCCAGCAGCAAGGACAGGGACGGCTACACCTTC
TRBD1	TRBJ2-4	TRBV5-1	few	CASSLGGQGANIQYF	TGCGCCAGCAGCTTGGGGGGACAGGGGGCGAACATTCAGTACTTC
TRBD2	TRBJ2-1	TRBV18	NA	CASSPEAGVGHEQFF	TGTGCCAGCTCACCGGAAGCGGGAGTAGGACATGAGCAGTTCTTC
TRBD1	TRBJ1-1	TRBV9	NA	CASSGQGAGQTEAFF	TGTGCCAGCAGCGGACAGGGTGCAGGGCAGACTGAAGCTTTCTTT
NA	TRBJ1-1	TRBV9	NA	CASSFSENTEAFF	TGTGCCAGCAGTTTCAGTGAGAACACTGAAGCTTTCTTT
TRBD1	TRBJ1-5	TRBV19	NA	CASSVQGVGNQPQHF	TGTGCCAGTAGTGTCCAGGGGGTGGGCAATCAGCCCCAGCATTTT